This entry describes one T cell receptor beta chain. What it binds is unknown. Sorting of unstimulated PBMCs yielded separate CD3+CD4+ and CD3+CD8+ fractions. These data originate in a study of T cell clones after liver transplantation. Study-wide context: HCV positivity affected three of eight recipients; the rest lacked autoimmune or viral indications. Study results and limitations: A significant post-transplant drop in circulating graft-donor-reactive CD4 TCRbeta sequences occurred in most of the 8 subjects. Low donor cell numbers restricted donor-reactive repertoire measurement in a couple of subjects.

Sequencing used immunoSEQ multiplex PCR; TCRdb keeps in-frame clones, though not all of them. The table lists 15,000 to 20,000 clones, approximately 80% of them singletons. Trimming removed 7 bases from V and 0 bases from J, with 11 bases in between. CDR3 length: 15 residues. The germline gives CDR1 SGDLS, CDR2 YYNGEE. The chain links TRBV9 to TRBJ2-6, with a possible D match to TRBD1 (5 bases). The sample consisted of CD8+ T cells from blood, taken less than 50 months after liver transplant. The sequence was collected from a human patient who received a liver transplant. Some T cells may trace back to the graft donor. The CDR3: CASSGWASGANVLTF. In DNA, the CDR3 is TGTGCCAGCTCAGGGTGGGCCTCTGGGGCCAACGTCCTGACTTTC.